The next 26 T cell receptor beta chains were all read from a single sample in a study of OX40 agonist ivuxolimab in advanced cancers. Sequencing was performed with immunoSEQ multiplex PCR; in TCRdb, only in-frame clones are kept and a portion is missing. This sample yields 83,000 or so clones, of which around four fifths are seen a single time; more than 1.5% belongs to the top ten. The sequencing here drew on CD4+ or CD8+ T cells sorted from blood, taken in a trial of the OX40 agonist ivuxolimab. The receptors here all came from an adult with an advanced solid tumor such as melanoma, head and neck, liver or kidney cancer.

The chain is built from TRBV19 and TRBJ1-2; unclear D gene. This CDR3 is 13 amino acids long. Trimming pared 3 bases from V and 4 bases from J, leaving 9 bases between. Germline V CDR1 and CDR2: LNHDA, SQIVND (reference sequence). The CDR3 sequence: CASSIVNTYGYTF. In DNA form, the CDR3 reads TGTGCCAGTAGTATTGTGAACACCTATGGCTACACCTTC.

The chain combines TRBV7-2 with TRBJ1-2, with D possibly TRBD1 on 5 matching bases. The V end was cut by 2 bases, the J end by 4 bases, with 11 bases between. CDR1 and CDR2 (germline): SGHTA, FQGNSA. The CDR3 totals 14 residues. CDR3 protein: CASSLHRDVYGYTF. The CDR3 DNA follows: TGTGCCAGCAGCTTACACCGGGACGTCTATGGCTACACCTTC.

This chain connects TRBV2 to TRBJ2-3; possibly TRBD2 for D (5 bases). The CDR3 runs 14 residues. V lost 7 bases to trimming and J lost 3 bases, with 14 bases between them. Germline V lookup: CDR1 SNHLY, CDR2 FYNNEI. The CDR3 sequence: CASTPRTGTDTQYF. The CDR3 DNA follows: TGTGCCAGCACCCCCCGGACGGGGACAGATACGCAGTATTTT.

The chain is built from TRBV7-6 and TRBJ2-1; D is perhaps TRBD1 or TRBD2 (7 bases each). The CDR3 extends over 18 amino acids. Germline V gene lookup returns CDR1 SGHVS and CDR2 FNYEAQ. V gave up 6 bases and J gave up 0 bases, with 21 bases separating them. CDR3 region: CASSPGGSGASSYNEQFF. CDR3 in DNA: TGTGCCAGCAGTCCAGGGGGGAGCGGGGCGAGCTCCTACAATGAGCAGTTCTTC.

The chain carries TRBV7-3 and TRBJ1-1; 7 bases agree with TRBD1. The germline V gene encodes CDR1 SGHTA and CDR2 FQGTGA. V lost 2 bases, J lost 10 bases, and 7 bases stayed unmatched. This CDR3 comprises 13 residues. The CDR3 DNA reads as TGTGCCAGCAGCTTAGAAAGGACAGGCGCAGCTTTCTTT. Translated, it gives CASSLERTGAAFF.

J is TRBJ1-1 and V is TRBV28; TRBD1 aligns across 10 bases. The CDR3 consists of 13 residues. Germline CDR1 reads MDHEN; CDR2 reads SYDVKM. V was pared by 6 bases and J by 10 bases, with 8 bases of the junction left unmatched. CDR3 loop: CASSKNRDRGAFF. Here the CDR3 DNA reads TGTGCCAGCAGCAAGAACCGGGACAGGGGAGCTTTCTTT.

The J gene is TRBJ2-3, the V gene TRBV19, with a tentative D call TRBD1 (5 bases). The CDR3 loop spans 13 amino acids. CDR1 LNHDA and CDR2 SQIVND come from the germline V gene (reference sequence). Between the trimmed V and J ends, which lost 7 bases and 1 base, there was a span of 9 bases. CDR3 residues: CASNKGRTDTQYF. As DNA, the CDR3 is TGTGCCAGTAATAAGGGGCGCACAGATACGCAGTATTTT. Full variable domain (rest looked up from reference TRBV19 and TRBJ2-3): DGGITQSPKYLFRKEGQNVTLSCEQNLNHDAMYWYRQDPGQGLRLIYYSQIVNDFQKGDIAEGYSVSREKKESFPLTVTSAQKNPTAFYLCASNKGRTDTQYFGPGTRLTVL.

This sequence joins TRBV7-9 and TRBJ1-2; 11 nucleotides align to TRBD1. The CDR3 covers 16 residues. Per germline, CDR1 SEHNR and CDR2 FQNEAQ (reference sequence). Trimming cost V 5 bases and J 4 bases; bases outside gene matches: 9. The CDR3 spells CASSQPRTGGIYGYTF. The CDR3 region has the DNA TGTGCCAGCAGCCAACCCCGGACAGGGGGCATCTATGGCTACACCTTC.

The J gene is TRBJ1-4, the V gene TRBV4-3; maybe TRBD1 (5 bases). The CDR3 has 15 residues. V was clipped by 0 bases and J by 11 bases, with 16 bases between them. Per germline, CDR1 LGHNA and CDR2 YSLEER. As DNA, the CDR3 is TGCGCCAGCAGCCAAGATACGGGCAGGGAGGAGAAACTGTTTTTT. Protein sequence: CASSQDTGREEKLFF.

The genes are TRBV11-2 and TRBJ2-2, with no clear D. The CDR3 is 14 residues long. The ends were cut back, 0 bases at V and 6 bases at J, with 8 bases in the middle. Germline V lookup: CDR1 SGHAT, CDR2 FQNNGV. Here the CDR3 DNA reads TGTGCCAGCAGCTTAGATGGTGGGGCCGGGGAGCTGTTTTTT. Its protein is CASSLDGGAGELFF. The full variable domain, with the rest looked up from reference TRBV11-2 and TRBJ2-2, is EAGVAQSPRYKIIEKRQSVAFWCNPISGHATLYWYQQILGQGPKLLIQFQNNGVVDDSQLPKDRFSAERLKGVDSTLKIQPAKLEDSAVYLCASSLDGGAGELFFGEGSRLTVL.

The DNA of the CDR3 is TGTGCCAGCAGTGAAGGGCTACCACTCACAGATACGCAGTATTTT. Translating gives CASSEGLPLTDTQYF. The chain is built from TRBV25-1 and TRBJ2-3, with D unresolved. The CDR3 is made up of 15 amino acids. Trimming left V 2 bases short and J 2 bases short, with 11 bases between. The V gene's germline CDR1 is MGHDK and CDR2 SYGVNS.

This chain connects TRBV10-2 to TRBJ1-5, with 9 nucleotides matching TRBD1. The CDR3 totals 13 residues. V was pared by 9 bases and J by 7 bases, with 7 bases of the junction left unmatched. Germline loops: CDR1 WSHSY, CDR2 SAAADI. CDR3 in amino acids: CASWTGDGQPQHF. The CDR3 coding sequence is TGCGCCAGTTGGACAGGGGATGGCCAGCCCCAGCATTTT.

The chain recombines TRBV19 with TRBJ1-1, with TRBD1 matching 8 bases. The J segment lost 4 bases and the V segment lost 6 bases, leaving 13 bases of the junction unmatched. CDR1 and CDR2 from the germline V gene are LNHDA and SQIVND (reference sequence). CDR3 size: 16 residues. The CDR3 DNA reads TGTGCCAGTAGCAAAGGACAGGGTTTTTCAAGCACTGAAGCTTTCTTT. Amino acids: CASSKGQGFSSTEAFF.

V usage is TRBV6-1 and J usage is TRBJ2-1, with 11 bases fitting TRBD1. Germline V CDR1 and CDR2: MNHNS, SASEGT. The ends lost 5 bases at V and 3 bases at J; junction bases unmatched: 3. The CDR3 totals 15 residues. CDR3 in amino acids: CASSWGTGGYNEQFF. Written as DNA, the CDR3 is TGTGCCAGCAGTTGGGGGACAGGGGGCTACAATGAGCAGTTCTTC.

This chain uses TRBV5-6 with TRBJ1-1, with TRBD1 matching over 7 bases. V trimming: 3 bases; J trimming: 3 bases; junction bases outside the gene matches: 2. CDR1 and CDR2 from the germline V gene are SGHDT and YYEEEE. CDR3 length equals 13 residues. The CDR3 spells CASSWTGHTEAFF. CDR3 nucleotide sequence: TGTGCCAGCAGCTGGACAGGCCACACTGAAGCTTTCTTT. Combining the CDR3 with reference TRBV5-6 and TRBJ1-1 gives the whole variable domain DAGVTQSPTHLIKTRGQQVTLRCSPKSGHDTVSWYQQALGQGPQFIFQYYEEEERQRGNFPDRFSGHQFPNYSSELNVNALLLGDSALYLCASSWTGHTEAFFGQGTRLTVV.

J is TRBJ1-5 and V is TRBV7-2; TRBD1 is a possible D gene (5 bases). Trimming pared 1 base from V and 3 bases from J, leaving 19 bases between. Germline V gene data show CDR1 as SGHTA and CDR2 as FQGNSA. This CDR3 region has 18 residues. The CDR3 loop is CASSLDNRMVLHNQPQHF. DNA for the CDR3: TGTGCCAGCAGCTTAGATAACAGGATGGTATTGCACAATCAGCCCCAGCATTTT.

This chain uses TRBV5-6 with TRBJ1-1, with 10 bases fitting TRBD1. The trim removed 4 bases at V and 4 bases at J, leaving 7 bases unmatched. This CDR3 has 15 amino acids. Germline assignment: CDR1 SGHDT and CDR2 YYEEEE. CDR3 in amino acids: CASSGRQGAGTEAFF. The CDR3 DNA reads TGTGCCAGCAGCGGCCGACAGGGGGCGGGCACTGAAGCTTTCTTT.

This chain uses TRBV28 with TRBJ1-3, with no clear D. With 3 bases removed from V and 0 bases from J, the gap between germline ends came to 6 bases. Germline CDR1 reads MDHEN; CDR2 reads SYDVKM. This CDR3 region has 14 residues. CDR3: CASSFALSGNTIYF. The CDR3 region has the DNA TGTGCCAGCAGTTTCGCGCTCTCTGGAAACACCATATATTTT.

This chain uses TRBV19 with TRBJ1-2, with D possibly being TRBD1 (6 bases). The CDR3 contains 15 residues. Trimming removed 4 bases at V and 1 base at J, with 13 bases between. Looked up from germline, CDR1 is LNHDA and CDR2 is SQIVND (reference sequence). This chain's CDR3 is CASSTNRDNNYGYTF. CDR3 coding DNA: TGTGCCAGTAGTACAAACCGGGACAATAACTATGGCTACACCTTC.

This clone was recorded once. This chain links TRBV25-1 with TRBJ1-6, with unresolved D. CDR1 MGHDK and CDR2 SYGVNS come from the germline V gene. The CDR3 spans 12 residues. V was clipped by 7 bases and J by 9 bases, with 10 bases between them. The CDR3 DNA reads TGTGCCAGCAATTATTACAGTTCACCCCTCCACTTT. Translating it yields CASNYYSSPLHF.

The rearrangement joins TRBV28 to TRBJ1-2; D not certain. The V end lost 4 bases, the J end lost 4 bases, and 16 bases lay between the germline ends. Germline-derived CDR1 and CDR2 are MDHEN and SYDVKM. This CDR3 is 15 amino acids long. CDR3 in amino acids: CASSSNDGNLYGYTF. The CDR3 DNA reads as TGTGCCAGCAGTTCCAACGACGGGAACCTCTATGGCTACACCTTC.

The V gene is TRBV14, the J gene TRBJ1-3; D is ambiguous. Per the germline V gene, CDR1 is SGHDN and CDR2 is FVKESK. The CDR3 loop spans 18 amino acids. The V end was cut by 1 base, the J end by 1 base, with 17 bases between. This chain's CDR3 is CASSQVTNSHPSGNTIYF. Written as DNA, the CDR3 is TGTGCCAGCAGCCAAGTCACTAACAGTCACCCTTCTGGAAACACCATATATTTT.

This chain joins TRBV18 and TRBJ1-1, with TRBD1 identical over 8 bases. The V gene end was trimmed by 3 bases and the J gene end by 0 bases; junction bases not matched to a gene: 6. The CDR3 totals 16 residues. The germline CDR1 and CDR2 sequences are KGHSH and LQKENI. This CDR3 is CASSPVGQGMNTEAFF. CDR3 nucleotides: TGTGCCAGCTCACCCGTTGGACAGGGAATGAACACTGAAGCTTTCTTT.

V usage is TRBV5-1 and J usage is TRBJ1-2; D is possibly TRBD1 (5 bases). Deletions cut 4 bases from V and 3 bases from J, with 13 bases between. The CDR3 is 14 residues long. In germline, CDR1 is SGHRS, CDR2 YFSETQ. This CDR3 reads CASSGGGLDYGYTF. CDR3 bases: TGCGCCAGCAGCGGCGGGGGGTTGGACTATGGCTACACCTTC.

The chain employs TRBV4-3 and TRBJ2-2, with 11 bases aligning to TRBD2. This CDR3 region has 17 residues. The junction had 7 bases not matched to a gene; V was cut back by 0 bases and J by 7 bases. Germline values: CDR1 LGHNA, CDR2 YSLEER. The chain's CDR3 is CASSQEVLAGGRGELFF. The CDR3, as DNA: TGCGCCAGCAGCCAAGAGGTCCTAGCGGGGGGCCGCGGGGAGCTGTTTTTT.

The J gene is TRBJ1-5, the V gene TRBV2, with 10 bases lining up with TRBD1. Losses at the gene ends were 6 bases for V and 4 bases for J; bases not matched to a gene: 6. The V gene's germline CDR1 is SNHLY and CDR2 FYNNEI. The CDR3 sequence is 15 residues long. CDR3 coding DNA: TGTGCCAGCAGGGTAGGACAGGGGGTAAATCAGCCCCAGCATTTT. Amino acid sequence: CASRVGQGVNQPQHF.